The present entry profiles one T cell receptor (beta chain) with its context. This entry comes from a study of blood T cell repertoires in COVID-19. Turning to the study itself: The cDNA or gDNA used as material had been derived from T cells, B-cell-depleted T cells, or PBMCs.

V shed 2 bases and J shed 7 bases, with 14 bases lying between them. Looked up from germline, CDR1 is MNHEY and CDR2 is SMNVEV (reference sequence). The CDR3 consists of 14 residues. Clones were sequenced by immunoSEQ multiplex PCR, and TCRdb holds only the in-frame ones, with some missing. The profile shows about 350,000 clones, 88% of them singletons. Participants' reported clinical history set cohort assignment. The genes are TRBV27 and TRBJ2-5, with TRBD2 as a possible D gene (5 bases). This TCR came from a woman aged 25 to 39 who had been exposed to COVID-19. The material sequenced was PBMCs or T cells enriched from blood (not recorded which). CDR3 sequence (DNA): TGTGCCAGCAGTTTAAACGGGGTCGTCGCGACCCAGTACTTC. Translating it yields CASSLNGVVATQYF.